Listed below are T cell receptor beta chains from one sample, sequenced in a study of Ad26.COV2.S vaccination and SARS-CoV-2 variants. The table came from immunoSEQ multiplex PCR; TCRdb's copy has only in-frame clones and leaves some out. The sample shows about 330,000 clones, roughly 88% of them seen only once. Source: peripheral blood, taken in a trial of Ad26.COV2.S vaccine versus placebo. The receptors were gathered from a person between 18 and 65 years old who received the Ad26.COV2.S COVID-19 vaccine or a placebo. CDR3s include the opening cysteine and the closing phenylalanine or tryptophan. A D gene is named only where the DNA matches it firmly.

13 | TRBD2 | TRBJ2-2 | TRBV10-1 | TGCGCCAGCAGGGGGAGGGGAGCCGGGGAGCTGTTTTTT | CASRGRGAGELFF
13 | . | TRBJ2-7 | TRBV15 | TGTGCCACCAGCAGAGATCCTGGATCCGAGCAGTACTTC | CATSRDPGSEQYF
13 | . | TRBJ2-2 | TRBV14 | TGTGCCAGCAGCCACACGAACACCGGGGAGCTGTTTTTT | CASSHTNTGELFF
12 | . | TRBJ2-1 | TRBV6-5 | TGTGCCAGCTCGGCTAGTCTCAATGAGCAGTTCTTC | CASSASLNEQFF
17 | . | TRBJ1-2 | TRBV7-9 | TGTGCCAGCAGCCCCGGGAGGGCGGGGCCTACCCGCTGGGGCTACACCTTC | CASSPGRAGPTRWGYTF
16 | . | TRBJ1-6 | TRBV5-1 | TGCGCCAGCAGCACCCAGCCACCCGAACATAATTCACCCCTCCACTTT | CASSTQPPEHNSPLHF
16 | TRBD2 | TRBJ2-3 | TRBV4-2 | TGTGCCAGCAGTCTAGGTGATGCGGGAGCGGGGGATACGCAGTATTTT | CASSLGDAGAGDTQYF
13 | . | TRBJ1-1 | TRBV29-1 | TGCAGCGTTAGACGTCAAGCGAACACTGAAGCTTTCTTT | CSVRRQANTEAFF
18 | TRBD2 | TRBJ2-3 | TRBV4-3 | TGCGCCAGCAGCCAAGGGACGGGAGGGCCCATCAGCACAGATACGCAGTATTTT | CASSQGTGGPISTDTQYF
14 | TRBD1 | TRBJ2-4 | TRBV6-6 | TGTGCCAGCAGTTACGGGACAGAGGGGAACATTCAGTACTTC | CASSYGTEGNIQYF